The entry below describes one TCR beta chain. Its antigen remains unidentified. These data come from a study of cytomegalovirus exposure and HLA in healthy donors. Across the whole study: An earlier analysis identified 117 million unique TCR beta sequences in about 170 million T cells.

The PCR ran on 60 Vbeta and 13 Jbeta primers. Profiled with immunoSEQ multiplex PCR; TCRdb holds only in-frame clones, not every one. The table lists about 170,000 clones. The germline CDR1 and CDR2 sequences are SQVTM and ANQGSEA. This CDR3 has 15 amino acids. With 4 bases removed from V and 0 bases from J, the gap between germline ends came to 15 bases. Study-wide results and caveats: In a later analysis, CMV-associated beta chains were mostly HLA-associated, it appeared.

The TCR sequence derives from a woman aged 18-29 years in good health and CMV-seropositive. The chain links TRBV29-1 to TRBJ1-2, with a possible D match to TRBD1 (5 bases). The material sequenced was PBMCs. Written as DNA, the CDR3 is TGCAGCGTTGGGGGAGGGGATAACACTAACTATGGCTACACCTTC. Encoded protein: CSVGGGDNTNYGYTF.